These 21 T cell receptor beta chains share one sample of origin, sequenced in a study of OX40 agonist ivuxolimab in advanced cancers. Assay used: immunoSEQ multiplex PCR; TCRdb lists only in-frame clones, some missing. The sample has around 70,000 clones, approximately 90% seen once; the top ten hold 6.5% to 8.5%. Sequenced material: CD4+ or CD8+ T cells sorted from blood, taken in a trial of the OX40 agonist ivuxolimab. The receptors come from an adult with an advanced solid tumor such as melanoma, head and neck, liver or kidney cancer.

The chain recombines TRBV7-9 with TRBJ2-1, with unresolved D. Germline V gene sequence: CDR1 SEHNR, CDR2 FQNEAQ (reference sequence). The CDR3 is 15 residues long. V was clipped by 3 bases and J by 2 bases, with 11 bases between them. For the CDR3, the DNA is TGTGCCAGCAGCTTGTCGGGCCTCCCCTACAATGAGCAGTTCTTC. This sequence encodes CASSLSGLPYNEQFF.

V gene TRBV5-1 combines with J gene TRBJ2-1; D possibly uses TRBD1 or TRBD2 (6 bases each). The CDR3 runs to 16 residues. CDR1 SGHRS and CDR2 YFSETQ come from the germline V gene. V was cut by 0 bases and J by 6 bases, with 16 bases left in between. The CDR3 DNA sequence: TGCGCCAGCAGCTTGGTTGGGGGGCAATACGGCAATGAGCAGTTCTTC. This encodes CASSLVGGQYGNEQFF.

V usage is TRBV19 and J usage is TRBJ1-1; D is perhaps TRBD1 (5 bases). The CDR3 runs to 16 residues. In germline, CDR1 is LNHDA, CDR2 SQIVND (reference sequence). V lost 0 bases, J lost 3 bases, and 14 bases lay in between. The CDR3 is CASSIDVEGEDTEAFF. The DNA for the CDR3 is TGTGCCAGTAGTATAGATGTGGAAGGGGAGGACACTGAAGCTTTCTTT.

The CDR3 is CASSLGQENQPQHF. In DNA form, the CDR3 reads TGTGCCAGCAGTCTGGGACAGGAGAATCAGCCCCAGCATTTT. The gene calls are TRBV27 and TRBJ1-5; 8 nucleotides match TRBD1. The CDR3 spans 14 residues. Losses at the gene ends were 5 bases for V and 4 bases for J; bases not matched to a gene: 4. Germline assignment: CDR1 MNHEY and CDR2 SMNVEV (reference sequence).

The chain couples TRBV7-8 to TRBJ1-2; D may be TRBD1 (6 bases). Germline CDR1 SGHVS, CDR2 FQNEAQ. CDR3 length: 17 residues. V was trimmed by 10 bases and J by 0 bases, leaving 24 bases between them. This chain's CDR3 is CATYWGAVLLPNYGYTF. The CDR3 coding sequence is TGTGCCACCTACTGGGGGGCGGTCCTCCTTCCTAACTATGGCTACACCTTC.

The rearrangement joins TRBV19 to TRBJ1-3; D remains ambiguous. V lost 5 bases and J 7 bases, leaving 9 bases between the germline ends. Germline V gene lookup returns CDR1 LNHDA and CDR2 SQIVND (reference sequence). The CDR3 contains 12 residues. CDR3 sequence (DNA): TGTGCCAGTAGTGCGGGGTACAACACCATATATTTT. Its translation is CASSAGYNTIYF.

CDR3 region: CASSPTGADTQYF. The DNA for the CDR3 is TGTGCCAGCAGCCCGACAGGGGCAGATACGCAGTATTTT. The chain joins TRBV9 to TRBJ2-3; 8 nucleotides match TRBD1. The J segment lost 4 bases and the V segment lost 4 bases, leaving 2 bases of the junction unmatched. The CDR3 contains 13 residues. Germline V gives CDR1 SGDLS, CDR2 YYNGEE.

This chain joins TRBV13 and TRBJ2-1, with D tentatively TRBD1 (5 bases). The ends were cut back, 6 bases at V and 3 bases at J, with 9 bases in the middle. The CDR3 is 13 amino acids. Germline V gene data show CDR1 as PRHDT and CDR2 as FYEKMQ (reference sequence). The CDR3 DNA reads TGTGCCAGCAGGAACAGGAACTACAATGAGCAGTTCTTC. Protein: CASRNRNYNEQFF. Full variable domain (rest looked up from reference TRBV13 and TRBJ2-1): AAGVIQSPRHLIKEKRETATLKCYPIPRHDTVYWYQQGPGQDPQFLISFYEKMQSDKGSIPDRFSAQQFSDYHSELNMSSLELGDSALYFCASRNRNYNEQFFGPGTRLTVL.

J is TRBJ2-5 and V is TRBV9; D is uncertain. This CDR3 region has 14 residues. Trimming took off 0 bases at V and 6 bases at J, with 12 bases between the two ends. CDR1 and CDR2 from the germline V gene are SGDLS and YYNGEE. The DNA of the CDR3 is TGTGCCAGCAGCGTAGGCCAAGCCGACAAGACCCAGTACTTC. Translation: CASSVGQADKTQYF.

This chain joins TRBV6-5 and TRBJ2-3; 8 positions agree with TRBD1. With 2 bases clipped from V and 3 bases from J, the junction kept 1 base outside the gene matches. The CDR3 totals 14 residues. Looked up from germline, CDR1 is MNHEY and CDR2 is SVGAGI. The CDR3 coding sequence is TGTGCCAGCAGTTACGGACAGGGTACAGATACGCAGTATTTT. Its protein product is CASSYGQGTDTQYF.

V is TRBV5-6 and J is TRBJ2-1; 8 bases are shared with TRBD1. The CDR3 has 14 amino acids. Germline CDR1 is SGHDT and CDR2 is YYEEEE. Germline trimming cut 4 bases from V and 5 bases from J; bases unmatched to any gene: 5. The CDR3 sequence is CASSLGQENNEQFF. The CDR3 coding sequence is TGTGCCAGCAGCCTGGGACAGGAGAACAATGAGCAGTTCTTC.

The CDR3 loop reads CASSLAGTGEQYF. The CDR3 bases are TGTGCCAGCAGCTTAGCCGGGACAGGCGAGCAGTACTTC. The chain uses TRBV7-9 and TRBJ2-7, with 8 nucleotides matching TRBD1. The V and J ends lost 0 bases and 6 bases, in that order; junction bases with no gene match: 1. The germline CDR1 and CDR2 sequences are SEHNR and FQNEAQ (reference sequence). The CDR3 extends over 13 amino acids. The full variable domain, its missing parts supplied by reference TRBV7-9 and TRBJ2-7, is DTGVSQNPRHKITKRGQNVTFRCDPISEHNRLYWYRQTLGQGPEFLTYFQNEAQLEKSRLLSDRFSAERPKGSFSTLEIQRTEQGDSAMYLCASSLAGTGEQYFGPGTRLTVT.

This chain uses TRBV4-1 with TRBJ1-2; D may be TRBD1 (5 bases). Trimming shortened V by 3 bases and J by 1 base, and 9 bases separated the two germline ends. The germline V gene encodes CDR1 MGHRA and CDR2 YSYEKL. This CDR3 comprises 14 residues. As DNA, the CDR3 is TGCGCCAGCAGCCAGACGCAGGGTAACTATGGCTACACCTTC. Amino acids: CASSQTQGNYGYTF.

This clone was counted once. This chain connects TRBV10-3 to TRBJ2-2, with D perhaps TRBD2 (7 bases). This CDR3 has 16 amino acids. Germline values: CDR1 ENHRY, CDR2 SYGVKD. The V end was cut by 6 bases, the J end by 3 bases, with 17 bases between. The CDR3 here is CAISHPGGLYTGELFF. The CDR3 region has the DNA TGTGCCATCAGCCATCCCGGGGGGCTCTACACCGGGGAGCTGTTTTTT.

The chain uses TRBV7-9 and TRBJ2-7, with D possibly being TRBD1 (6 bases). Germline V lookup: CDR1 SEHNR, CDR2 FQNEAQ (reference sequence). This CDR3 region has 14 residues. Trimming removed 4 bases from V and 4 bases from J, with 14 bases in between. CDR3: CASSWQDSFYEQYF. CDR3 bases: TGTGCCAGCAGCTGGCAGGACAGCTTTTACGAGCAGTACTTC. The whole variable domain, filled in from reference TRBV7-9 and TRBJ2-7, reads DTGVSQNPRHKITKRGQNVTFRCDPISEHNRLYWYRQTLGQGPEFLTYFQNEAQLEKSRLLSDRFSAERPKGSFSTLEIQRTEQGDSAMYLCASSWQDSFYEQYFGPGTRLTVT.

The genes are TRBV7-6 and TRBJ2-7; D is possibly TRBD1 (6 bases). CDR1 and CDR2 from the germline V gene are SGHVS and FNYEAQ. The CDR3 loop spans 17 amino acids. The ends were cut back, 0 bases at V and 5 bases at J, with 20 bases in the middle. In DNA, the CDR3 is TGTGCCAGCAGCTTAGCGGGGGCTCCCACGAAGCGCAACGAGCAGTACTTC. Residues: CASSLAGAPTKRNEQYF.

Here the CDR3 reads CASSFPASGGVYNEQFF. In nucleotides, the CDR3 is TGTGCCAGCAGCTTTCCCGCTAGCGGGGGGGTCTACAATGAGCAGTTCTTC. The chain links TRBV7-2 to TRBJ2-1, with 12 bases matching TRBD2. The germline V gene encodes CDR1 SGHTA and CDR2 FQGNSA. With V trimmed by 3 bases and J by 3 bases, 6 bases remained unmatched. The CDR3 contains 17 residues.

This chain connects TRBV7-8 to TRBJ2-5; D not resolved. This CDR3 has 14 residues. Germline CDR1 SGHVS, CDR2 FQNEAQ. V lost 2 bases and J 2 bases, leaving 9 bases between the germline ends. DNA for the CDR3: TGTGCCAGCAGCTTAAGGCTGGAACAAGAGACCCAGTACTTC. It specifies CASSLRLEQETQYF.

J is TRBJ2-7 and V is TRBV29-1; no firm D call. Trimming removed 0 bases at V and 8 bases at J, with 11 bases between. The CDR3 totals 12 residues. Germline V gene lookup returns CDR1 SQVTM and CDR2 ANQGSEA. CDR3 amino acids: CSVEDPPPKQYF. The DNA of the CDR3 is TGCAGCGTTGAAGATCCACCTCCAAAGCAGTACTTC.

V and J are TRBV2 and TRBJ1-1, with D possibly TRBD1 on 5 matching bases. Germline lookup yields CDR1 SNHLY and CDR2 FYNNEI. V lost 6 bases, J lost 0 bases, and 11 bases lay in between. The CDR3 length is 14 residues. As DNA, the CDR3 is TGTGCCAGCAGAGTACAGGTCCTGAACACTGAAGCTTTCTTT. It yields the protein CASRVQVLNTEAFF.

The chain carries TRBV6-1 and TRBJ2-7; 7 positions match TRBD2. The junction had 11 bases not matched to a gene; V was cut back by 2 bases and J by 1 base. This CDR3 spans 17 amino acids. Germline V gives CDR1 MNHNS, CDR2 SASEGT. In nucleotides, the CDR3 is TGTGCCAGCAGTGAACAGGCTGGGGGGGGACGGTCCTACGAGCAGTACTTC. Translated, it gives CASSEQAGGGRSYEQYF.